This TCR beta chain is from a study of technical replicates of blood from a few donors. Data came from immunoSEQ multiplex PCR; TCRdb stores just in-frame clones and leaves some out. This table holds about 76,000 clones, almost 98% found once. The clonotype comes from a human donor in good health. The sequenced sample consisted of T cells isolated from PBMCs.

The CDR3 is CASSISGNTEAFF. The CDR3 nucleotides read TGTGCCAGTAGTATTTCAGGGAACACTGAAGCTTTCTTT. This chain links TRBV19 with TRBJ1-1; D unresolved. The CDR3 loop spans 13 amino acids. V lost 3 bases to trimming and J lost 1 base, with 6 bases between them. The germline CDR1 and CDR2 sequences are LNHDA and SQIVND (reference sequence).